Listed below are T cell receptor beta chains from one sample, sequenced in a study of T cell responses to AZD1222 COVID-19 vaccine. Assay: immunoSEQ multiplex PCR; the TCRdb copy retains only in-frame clones and omits some. Found here are roughly 65,000 clones, around 78% of them singletons; the top ten hold nearly 25%. Sequences were derived from peripheral blood, sampled 28 days after the second AZD1222 dose. The origin of the receptors is an adult who received the AZD1222 COVID-19 vaccine. Both conserved end residues are part of each CDR3. D genes are given only for firm matches. Expanded clones are given a class, and other clones once, few, many or no size at all.

J gene: TRBJ2-2
V gene: TRBV11-2
clone size: -
D gene: TRBD2
CDR3 protein: CASSPAVPKRERSGELFF
CDR3 DNA: TGTGCCAGCAGTCCAGCCGTACCTAAGCGGGAGCGGTCCGGGGAGCTGTTTTTT

J gene: TRBJ2-5
V gene: TRBV11-2
clone size: -
D gene: -
CDR3 protein: CASVANDGKTQYF
CDR3 DNA: TGTGCCAGCGTAGCCAACGATGGAAAGACCCAGTACTTC

J gene: TRBJ1-5
V gene: TRBV6-2/TRBV6-3
clone size: -
D gene: TRBD1
CDR3 protein: CASSYSRTGEFRQPQHF
CDR3 DNA: TGTGCCAGCAGTTACTCCAGGACAGGGGAATTTCGGCAGCCCCAGCATTTT

J gene: TRBJ2-7
V gene: TRBV9
clone size: -
D gene: -
CDR3 protein: CASSVGATTGEQYF
CDR3 DNA: TGTGCCAGCAGCGTAGGAGCTACGACGGGAGAGCAGTACTTC

J gene: TRBJ1-2
V gene: TRBV5-1
clone size: -
D gene: -
CDR3 protein: CASSLEGPGRQTSGYTF
CDR3 DNA: TGCGCCAGCAGCTTGGAGGGACCGGGACGGCAAACTAGTGGCTACACCTTC

J gene: TRBJ1-1
V gene: TRBV21-1
clone size: -
D gene: -
CDR3 protein: CASSKVQTGNTEAFF
CDR3 DNA: TGTGCCAGCAGCAAAGTGCAAACAGGAAACACTGAAGCTTTCTTT

J gene: TRBJ2-7
V gene: TRBV7-9
clone size: -
D gene: TRBD1
CDR3 protein: CASSLGTGGEQYF
CDR3 DNA: TGTGCCAGCAGCTTAGGGACAGGGGGCGAGCAGTACTTC

J gene: TRBJ2-3
V gene: TRBV3-1/TRBV3-2
clone size: -
D gene: TRBD1
CDR3 protein: CASSQEGGLDTQYF
CDR3 DNA: TGTGCCAGCAGCCAAGAAGGGGGCTTAGATACGCAGTATTTT

J gene: TRBJ2-7
V gene: TRBV18
clone size: once
D gene: -
CDR3 protein: CASSRQPSYEQYF
CDR3 DNA: TGTGCCAGCTCTCGACAGCCGTCCTACGAGCAGTACTTC

J gene: TRBJ2-6
V gene: TRBV19
clone size: -
D gene: -
CDR3 protein: CASRQGGGANVLTF
CDR3 DNA: TGTGCCAGTAGACAGGGTGGTGGGGCCAACGTCCTGACTTTC

J gene: TRBJ2-3
V gene: TRBV19
clone size: -
D gene: -
CDR3 protein: CASSMASDTQYF
CDR3 DNA: TGTGCCAGTAGTATGGCGTCAGATACGCAGTATTTT